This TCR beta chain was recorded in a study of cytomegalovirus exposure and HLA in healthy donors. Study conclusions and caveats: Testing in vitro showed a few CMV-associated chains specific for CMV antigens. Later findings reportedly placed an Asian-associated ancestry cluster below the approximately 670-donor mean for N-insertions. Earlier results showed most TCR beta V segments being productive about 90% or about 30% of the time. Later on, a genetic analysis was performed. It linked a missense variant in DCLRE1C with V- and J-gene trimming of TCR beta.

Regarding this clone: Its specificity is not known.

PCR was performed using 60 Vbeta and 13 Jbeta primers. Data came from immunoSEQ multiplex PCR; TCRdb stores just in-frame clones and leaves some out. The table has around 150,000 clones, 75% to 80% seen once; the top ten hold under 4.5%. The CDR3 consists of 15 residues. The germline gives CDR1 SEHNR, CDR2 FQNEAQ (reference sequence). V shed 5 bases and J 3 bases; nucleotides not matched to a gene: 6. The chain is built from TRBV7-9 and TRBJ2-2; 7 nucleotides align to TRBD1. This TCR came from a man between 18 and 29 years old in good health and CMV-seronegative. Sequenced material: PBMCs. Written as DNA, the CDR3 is TGTGCCAGCAGCCTCGGGACAGCAGACACCGGGGAGCTGTTTTTT. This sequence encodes CASSLGTADTGELFF.